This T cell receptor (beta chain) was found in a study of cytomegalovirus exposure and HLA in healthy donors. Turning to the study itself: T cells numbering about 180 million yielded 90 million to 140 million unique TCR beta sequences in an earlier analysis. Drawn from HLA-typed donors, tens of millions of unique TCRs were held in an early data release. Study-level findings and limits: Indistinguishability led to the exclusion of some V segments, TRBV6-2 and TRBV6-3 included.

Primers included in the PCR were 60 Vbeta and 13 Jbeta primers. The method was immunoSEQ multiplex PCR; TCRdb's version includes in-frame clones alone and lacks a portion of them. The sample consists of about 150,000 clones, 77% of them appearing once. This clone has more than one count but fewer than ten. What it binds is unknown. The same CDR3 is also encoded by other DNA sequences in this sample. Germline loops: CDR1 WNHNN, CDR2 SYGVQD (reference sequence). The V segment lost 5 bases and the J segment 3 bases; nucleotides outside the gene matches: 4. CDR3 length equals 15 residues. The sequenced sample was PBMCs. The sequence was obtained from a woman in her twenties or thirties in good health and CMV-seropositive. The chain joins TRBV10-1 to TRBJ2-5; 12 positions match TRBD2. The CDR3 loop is CASSPRLAGEETQYF. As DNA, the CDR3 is TGCGCCAGCAGTCCTAGACTAGCGGGAGAAGAGACCCAGTACTTC.